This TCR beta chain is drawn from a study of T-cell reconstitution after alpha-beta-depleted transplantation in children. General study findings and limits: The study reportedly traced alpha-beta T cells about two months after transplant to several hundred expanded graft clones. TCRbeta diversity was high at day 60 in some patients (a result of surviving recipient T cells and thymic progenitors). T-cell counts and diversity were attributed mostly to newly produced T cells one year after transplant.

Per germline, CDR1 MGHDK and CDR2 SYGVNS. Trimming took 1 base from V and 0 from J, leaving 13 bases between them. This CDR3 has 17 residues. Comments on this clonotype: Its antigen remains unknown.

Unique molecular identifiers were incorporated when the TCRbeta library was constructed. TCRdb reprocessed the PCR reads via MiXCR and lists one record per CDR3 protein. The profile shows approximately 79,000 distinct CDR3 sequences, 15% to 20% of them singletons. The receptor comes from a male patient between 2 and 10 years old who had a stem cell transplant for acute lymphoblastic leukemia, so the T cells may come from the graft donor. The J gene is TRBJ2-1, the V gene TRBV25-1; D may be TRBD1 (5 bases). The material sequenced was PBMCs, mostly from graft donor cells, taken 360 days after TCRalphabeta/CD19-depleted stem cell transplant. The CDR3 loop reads CASSELGRTISYNEQFF. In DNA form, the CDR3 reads TGTGCCAGCAGTGAATTAGGGCGGACAATCTCCTACAATGAGCAGTTCTTC.